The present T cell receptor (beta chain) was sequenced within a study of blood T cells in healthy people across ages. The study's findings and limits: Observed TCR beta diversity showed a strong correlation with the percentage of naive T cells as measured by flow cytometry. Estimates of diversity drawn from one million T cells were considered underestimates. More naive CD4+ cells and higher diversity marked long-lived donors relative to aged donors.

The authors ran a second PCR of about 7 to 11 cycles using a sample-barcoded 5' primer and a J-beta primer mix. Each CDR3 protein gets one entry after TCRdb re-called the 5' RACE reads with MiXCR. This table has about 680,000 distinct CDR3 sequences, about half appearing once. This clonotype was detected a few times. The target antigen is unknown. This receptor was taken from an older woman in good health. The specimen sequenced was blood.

The CDR3 sequence is CASSLEGRFYNEQFF. CDR3 DNA sequence: TGCGCCAGCAGCTTGGAGGGACGATTCTACAATGAGCAGTTCTTC. This sequence joins TRBV5-1 and TRBJ2-1, with D perhaps given as TRBD1 or TRBD2 (5 bases each). V lost 0 bases, J lost 3 bases, and 10 bases lay in between. The CDR3 is made up of 15 amino acids. Germline V lookup: CDR1 SGHRS, CDR2 YFSETQ.